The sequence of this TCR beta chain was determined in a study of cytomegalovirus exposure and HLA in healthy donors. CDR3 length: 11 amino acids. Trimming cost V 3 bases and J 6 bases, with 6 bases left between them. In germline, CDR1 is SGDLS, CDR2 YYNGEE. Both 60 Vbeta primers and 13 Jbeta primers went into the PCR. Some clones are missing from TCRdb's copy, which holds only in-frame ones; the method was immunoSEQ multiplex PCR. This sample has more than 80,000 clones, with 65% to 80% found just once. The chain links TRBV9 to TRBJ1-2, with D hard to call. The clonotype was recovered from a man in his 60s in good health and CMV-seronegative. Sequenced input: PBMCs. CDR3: CASSAPDGYTF. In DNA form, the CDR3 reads TGTGCCAGCAGCGCCCCGGATGGCTACACCTTC. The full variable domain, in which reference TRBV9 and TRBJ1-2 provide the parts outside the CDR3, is DSGVTQTPKHLITATGQRVTLRCSPRSGDLSVYWYQQSLDQGLQFLIQYYNGEERAKGNILERFSAQQFPDLHSELNLSSLELGDSALYFCASSAPDGYTFGSGTRLTVV.